This T cell receptor beta chain was captured in a study of blood T cell repertoires in COVID-19. Study-level background: Material from acute and convalescent COVID-19 was sourced from the United States, Italy and Spain. The analysed material was cDNA or gDNA that came from T cells, B-cell-depleted T cells, or PBMCs.

The CDR3 spans 17 residues. CDR1 is MNHEY, CDR2 SMNVEV, per germline (reference sequence). The V gene end was trimmed by 6 bases and the J gene end by 4 bases; junction bases not matched to a gene: 14. In the original workflow: Estimation of nucleated cell counts relied on the amplification of reference gene primers. Clones were read by immunoSEQ multiplex PCR, and TCRdb kept only the in-frame ones, dropping some. V and J calls and clone size are copied from that table; D and trimming were computed from the DNA. The table has 60,000 to 75,000 clones, roughly 85% seen once. Source material: peripheral blood. V is TRBV27 and J is TRBJ2-5; 10 nucleotides align to TRBD2. The receptor was isolated from a woman aged 80 or over with active or convalescent COVID-19. This CDR3 reads CASRRSPELAGVETQYF. The CDR3, as DNA: TGTGCCAGCAGGAGATCCCCCGAGCTAGCGGGGGTAGAGACCCAGTACTTC.